This TCR beta chain was recovered during a study of T cells in Graves' hyperthyroidism and ophthalmopathy. With regard to this clonotype: The antigen is not known. This may come from a read error, since a much larger clone is one base off.

RNA transcripts provided the source from which TCR beta CDR3 regions were amplified. During a first-round RT-PCR of the TCR CDR3, the HTBI primer set was used. TCRdb redid the calling of the multiplex PCR reads with MiXCR, one entry per CDR3 protein. The data show roughly 420,000 distinct CDR3 sequences, about 13% seen once. Study-level results: Most thyroid-expanded clonotypes above 0.001 were also found in blood. Patients with ophthalmopathy were separated from those with stable hyperthyroidism by a 13 V-J model.

Losses at the gene ends were 6 bases for V and 7 bases for J; bases not matched to a gene: 8. Germline CDR1 is SGHDN and CDR2 is FVKESK. The CDR3 contains 13 residues. The TCR comes from a woman between 18 and 29 years old with Graves' hyperthyroidism. J is TRBJ2-7 and V is TRBV14; 8 nucleotides agree with TRBD2. The sample taken for sequencing was blood. In DNA, the CDR3 is TGTGCCAGCAGATACTCGGGGGGGAATGAGCAGTACTTC. It translates to CASRYSGGNEQYF.